These 22 T cell receptor beta chains came from one sample sequenced in a study of T cells after somatic rescue of genetic block. Sequencing used immunoSEQ multiplex PCR; TCRdb keeps in-frame clones, though not all of them. The top ten clones hold roughly 1.7% of a sample with approximately 88,000 clones, 90% of them seen once. Sequencing was carried out using peripheral blood mononuclear cells (PBMCs). These receptors all come from a woman in her late teens or twenties.

CDR3 protein: CASRRSRVAGETQYF. CDR3 nucleotides: TGTGCCTCCCGCCGATCGAGAGTAGCAGGAGAGACCCAGTACTTC. The rearrangement uses TRBV2 and TRBJ2-5, with D unclear. The CDR3 is 15 residues long. V gave up 11 bases and J gave up 4 bases, with 23 bases separating them. CDR1 and CDR2 from the germline V gene are SNHLY and FYNNEI.

This chain uses TRBV5-1 with TRBJ1-1; the match to TRBD1 covers 8 bases. The V segment lost 4 bases and the J segment 7 bases; nucleotides outside the gene matches: 9. This CDR3 is 14 amino acids long. The germline V gene has CDR1 SGHRS and CDR2 YFSETQ. Here the CDR3 reads CASSRGAGGLEAFF. CDR3 nucleotides: TGCGCCAGCAGCCGGGGGGCAGGGGGCCTTGAAGCTTTCTTT.

This clone was seen a single time. V gene TRBV28 combines with J gene TRBJ2-5, with unresolved D. Germline lookup yields CDR1 MDHEN and CDR2 SYDVKM. This CDR3 has 14 residues. The V end lost 5 bases, the J end lost 5 bases, and 15 bases lay between the germline ends. The DNA of the CDR3 is TGTGCCAGCAGTCCCTCCTCTGCCGTGGAGACCCAGTACTTC. Protein product: CASSPSSAVETQYF.

J is TRBJ2-2 and V is TRBV5-8; TRBD2 is a possible D gene (6 bases). CDR1 and CDR2 from the germline V gene are SGHTS and YDEGEE. The CDR3 is 16 amino acids. V was clipped by 2 bases and J by 0 bases, with 11 bases between them. CDR3 residues: CASSLGGVANTGELFF. Here the CDR3 DNA reads TGTGCCAGCAGCTTAGGAGGGGTTGCGAACACCGGGGAGCTGTTTTTT.

The rearrangement uses TRBV6-1 and TRBJ2-6; 8 nucleotides align to TRBD2. The CDR3 has 17 amino acids. Germline lookup yields CDR1 MNHNS and CDR2 SASEGT. The V gene end was trimmed by 4 bases and the J gene end by 4 bases; junction bases not matched to a gene: 9. The CDR3 DNA sequence: TGTGCCAGCAGTGCGGCAGCGGGAGAGGCAGGGGCCAACGTCCTGACTTTC. Its protein product is CASSAAAGEAGANVLTF.

V gene TRBV7-9 combines with J gene TRBJ2-1; the match to TRBD2 covers 8 bases. Per germline, CDR1 SEHNR and CDR2 FQNEAQ (reference sequence). With 8 bases clipped from V and 5 bases from J, the junction kept 8 bases outside the gene matches. This CDR3 is 14 amino acids long. CDR3 in amino acids: CASRGRPTDNEQFF. CDR3 nucleotide sequence: TGTGCCAGCCGCGGGAGGCCCACAGACAATGAGCAGTTCTTC.

The chain has TRBV27 and TRBJ2-7; 8 bases are shared with TRBD1. CDR3 size: 15 residues. Germline CDR1 is MNHEY and CDR2 is SMNVEV (reference sequence). V shed 1 base, J shed 4 bases, and the junction held 6 bases outside the gene matches. CDR3 coding DNA: TGTGCCAGCAGTTTATATTTGGGACAGGTATACGAGCAGTACTTC. Translation: CASSLYLGQVYEQYF.

The chain is built from TRBV6-5 and TRBJ2-1, with TRBD2 identical over 7 bases. Germline CDR1 reads MNHEY; CDR2 reads SVGAGI. J gave up 4 bases and V 7 bases, and 4 bases lay outside the gene matches. This CDR3 is built from 13 residues. CDR3 amino acids: CASKPSGYNEQFF. The DNA for the CDR3 is TGTGCCAGCAAGCCTAGCGGTTACAATGAGCAGTTCTTC.

The CDR3 loop reads CASSIRDRRLGQFF. The CDR3 DNA sequence: TGTGCCAGTAGTATAAGGGACAGGCGGCTGGGGCAGTTCTTC. This chain joins TRBV19 and TRBJ2-1; 8 nucleotides align to TRBD1. This CDR3 has 14 residues. V dropped 2 bases and J dropped 12; count of bases not matched to a gene: 9. CDR1 is LNHDA and CDR2 is SQIVND in the germline V gene (reference sequence).

As to this clone: At one boundary the junction diverges from the germline segment, which might be a read error. The rearrangement uses TRBV15 and TRBJ1-5, with a weak D call TRBD1 (6 bases). Germline V gene data show CDR1 as LNHNV and CDR2 as YYDKDF (reference sequence). This CDR3 region has 13 residues. DNA for the CDR3: TGTGCCACTAGCAGGGGCAGCAATCAGCCCCAGCATTTT. This sequence encodes CATSRGSNQPQHF.

The rearrangement joins TRBV10-3 to TRBJ2-7; 10 nucleotides match TRBD2. The V gene end was trimmed by 4 bases and the J gene end by 1 base; junction bases not matched to a gene: 4. This CDR3 region has 15 residues. Germline CDR1 reads ENHRY; CDR2 reads SYGVKD. The CDR3 reads CAISVSSGSSYEQYF. For the CDR3, the DNA is TGTGCCATCAGTGTATCTAGCGGGAGTTCCTACGAGCAGTACTTC.

The chain is built from TRBV27 and TRBJ1-5; TRBD1 might be the D (5 bases). V lost 0 bases and J lost 3, with 9 bases in between. Per the germline V gene, CDR1 is MNHEY and CDR2 is SMNVEV (reference sequence). This CDR3 region has 15 residues. This chain's CDR3 is CASSLSIGANQPQHF. CDR3 DNA sequence: TGTGCCAGCAGTTTATCGATCGGGGCCAATCAGCCCCAGCATTTT.

The CDR3 here is CASSDRDLNDEQFF. CDR3 in DNA: TGTGCCAGCAGCGATAGGGACCTTAATGATGAGCAGTTCTTC. The V call is TRBV28, the J call TRBJ2-1; possibly TRBD1 or TRBD2 for D (5 bases each). CDR3 length: 14 residues. CDR1 is MDHEN, CDR2 SYDVKM, per germline. V shed 6 bases and J shed 8 bases, with 17 bases lying between them.

The CDR3 reads CATSRDKAGKGEKLFF. CDR3 in DNA: TGTGCCACCAGCAGAGATAAGGCAGGGAAAGGTGAAAAACTGTTTTTT. The chain employs TRBV15 and TRBJ1-4; weak D call: TRBD1 (5 bases). CDR1 is LNHNV, CDR2 YYDKDF, per germline (reference sequence). CDR3 length: 16 amino acids. V lost 0 bases and J lost 7, with 15 bases in between.

The chain combines TRBV5-5 with TRBJ2-7; 8 bases are shared with TRBD2. The germline gives CDR1 SGHKS, CDR2 YYEKEE (reference sequence). This CDR3 is built from 16 residues. Losses at the gene ends were 0 bases for V and 2 bases for J; bases not matched to a gene: 7. CDR3 nucleotides: TGTGCCAGCAGCTTGGAGTCTAGCGGGTCGACCTACGAGCAGTACTTC. Protein: CASSLESSGSTYEQYF.

The chain employs TRBV5-6 and TRBJ2-1, with 7 bases aligning to TRBD2. Germline V gene lookup returns CDR1 SGHDT and CDR2 YYEEEE. The CDR3 covers 15 residues. V was pared by 2 bases and J by 2 bases, with 4 bases of the junction left unmatched. The CDR3 loop reads CASSFGRGAYNEQFF. The CDR3 region has the DNA TGTGCCAGCAGCTTTGGACGGGGGGCCTACAATGAGCAGTTCTTC.

The chain uses TRBV29-1 and TRBJ2-1; the D gene is possibly TRBD1 (6 bases). The V end was cut by 3 bases, the J end by 15 bases, with 18 bases between. Germline CDR1 SQVTM, CDR2 ANQGSEA. The CDR3 has 12 amino acids. The CDR3: CSVDKGGRIVFF. The CDR3, as DNA: TGCAGCGTTGATAAAGGGGGTCGGATCGTGTTCTTC.

This clone is a singleton in its sample. The chain has TRBV5-1 and TRBJ2-7; D is possibly TRBD1 or TRBD2 (6 bases each). Germline CDR1 SGHRS, CDR2 YFSETQ. Deletions cut 4 bases from V and 3 bases from J, with 11 bases between. This CDR3 contains 13 residues. CDR3 DNA sequence: TGCGCCAGCAGCCCCGGGGGCGACTACGAGCAGTACTTC. As protein: CASSPGGDYEQYF.

The gene calls are TRBV6-1 and TRBJ2-7; D perhaps matches TRBD1 (6 bases). This CDR3 has 14 residues. Germline-derived CDR1 and CDR2 are MNHNS and SASEGT. V dropped 1 base and J dropped 1 base, with 8 bases sitting between them. The CDR3 DNA follows: TGTGCCAGCAGTGAAGGGGACACATCCTACGAGCAGTACTTC. It specifies CASSEGDTSYEQYF.

The chain couples TRBV27 to TRBJ2-3; possible D gene TRBD1, 5 bases. The CDR3 sequence is 14 residues long. V shed 0 bases and J shed 3 bases, with 7 bases lying between them. Germline-derived CDR1 and CDR2 are MNHEY and SMNVEV (reference sequence). The CDR3 here is CASSLSRQTDTQYF. CDR3 sequence (DNA): TGTGCCAGCAGTTTATCGCGACAGACAGATACGCAGTATTTT.

The CDR3 sequence: CASSLLTAPGLWGIPEIYTF. CDR3 nucleotides: TGCGCCAGCAGCTTGTTAACCGCCCCGGGACTTTGGGGGATACCTGAAATCTACACCTTC. The V call is TRBV5-1, the J call TRBJ1-2; the D gene is possibly TRBD1 (5 bases). The CDR3 covers 20 residues. V was pared by 1 base and J by 10 bases, with 35 bases between. Per germline, CDR1 SGHRS and CDR2 YFSETQ.

The rearrangement joins TRBV4-1 to TRBJ2-1; D gene uncertain. Germline loops: CDR1 MGHRA, CDR2 YSYEKL. With 0 bases removed from V and 0 bases from J, the gap between germline ends came to 15 bases. The CDR3 extends over 18 amino acids. The CDR3 loop reads CASSQDGFGGPSYNEQFF. The DNA of the CDR3 is TGCGCCAGCAGCCAAGATGGCTTCGGCGGACCCTCCTACAATGAGCAGTTCTTC.